Listed below are T cell receptor beta chains from one sample, sequenced in a study of vaccination and CD4 T cells after COVID-19. TCRdb re-called the PCR reads through MiXCR, storing one row per CDR3 protein. This sample has several thousand distinct CDR3 sequences; approximately 67% occur once, and the top ten carry roughly 10%. No antigens are known for them. The sequenced sample was CD4+ T cells from blood, cultured in vitro, obtained before SARS-CoV-2 vaccination. All receptors derive from a human donor who had recovered from COVID-19. Both conserved end residues are part of each CDR3. Fields, in order: V gene, J gene, CDR3 protein.

TRBV7-2	TRBJ2-7	CASSLGLHVGDEQYF
TRBV19	TRBJ2-7	CASSGTGGYEQYF
TRBV11-2	TRBJ1-2	CASSSPRHRYGYTF
TRBV6-2/TRBV6-3	TRBJ2-2	CASRRTGGTGELFF
TRBV7-2	TRBJ2-1	CASSLALAGGWTSYNEQFF
TRBV7-2	TRBJ1-1	CASSLKIRGPLNTEAFF
TRBV6-5	TRBJ1-5	CASSYGQSNQPQHF
TRBV11-2	TRBJ1-1	CASSLLRGRTNTEAFF
TRBV25-1	TRBJ2-3	CASSDPGGADTQYF
TRBV11-2	TRBJ2-3	CASSFRHTDTQYF
TRBV2	TRBJ2-5	CASRDSRETQYF
TRBV20-1	TRBJ2-7	CSARYWTPPYEQYF
TRBV6-9	TRBJ2-7	CARGRDSGYEQYF
TRBV20-1	TRBJ1-2	CSARDPRGAGFNYGYTF
TRBV2	TRBJ1-5	CARGNRGQPQHF
TRBV5-1	TRBJ2-2	CASSLIAGGPTGELFF
TRBV20-1	TRBJ1-6	CSAVTGTGNSPLHF
TRBV5-4	TRBJ2-3	CASSFTPAGVTDTQYF
TRBV21-1	TRBJ2-7	CASNMGQGIKIYEQYF
TRBV7-2	TRBJ2-5	CASSYSGSGETQYF
TRBV5-1	TRBJ2-7	CASSSRTTYEQYF
TRBV5-8	TRBJ2-3	CASSVGSGLLTDTQYF
TRBV20-1	TRBJ2-3	CSARDDPEDTQYF
TRBV2	TRBJ2-3	CASSFRGGSGTDTQYF
TRBV10-3	TRBJ2-5	CAISESQGQETQYF
TRBV27	TRBJ2-2	CASSRRLAGEGELFF
TRBV6-1	TRBJ2-7	CASKGLAGNYEQYF
TRBV27	TRBJ2-7	CASSRPGAGGGYEQYF
TRBV12-3/TRBV12-4	TRBJ1-1	CASSLGAAIPAEAFF
TRBV7-9	TRBJ1-4	CASSPTAGAGNEKLFF
TRBV24-1	TRBJ1-1	CATSDSRVRFGTEAFF
TRBV7-9	TRBJ1-1	CASSLAADSGKAFF
TRBV7-8	TRBJ2-3	CASSGRDRASTDTQYF
TRBV6-1	TRBJ2-2	CASSRPSITGELFF
TRBV20-1	TRBJ1-3	CSARRGTGIGLSGNTIYF
TRBV2	TRBJ1-1	CASSERGGVTEAFF
TRBV20-1	TRBJ2-7	CSAQTLTGTYEQYF
TRBV6-1	TRBJ2-5	CASGGAGGETQYF
TRBV2	TRBJ2-5	CASQPRVQETQYF